Sequencing of this T cell receptor beta chain was carried out in a study of OX40 agonist ivuxolimab in advanced cancers. Study details: Three partial responders included one hepatocellular carcinoma patient and two cutaneous melanoma patients.

Sequencing used immunoSEQ multiplex PCR; TCRdb keeps in-frame clones, though not all of them. Among just over 20,000 clones listed, around nine tenths were seen once. The CDR3 spans 17 residues. Germline V CDR1 and CDR2: MNHNS, SASEGT. The ends lost 1 base at V and 4 bases at J; junction bases unmatched: 10. The sample was CD4+ or CD8+ T cells sorted from blood, taken in a trial of the OX40 agonist ivuxolimab. This TCR was sampled from an adult with an advanced solid tumor such as melanoma, head and neck, liver or kidney cancer. The V gene is TRBV6-1, the J gene TRBJ2-5; 9 bases are shared with TRBD1. CDR3 sequence: CASSEVLTGGTVETQYF. In DNA form, the CDR3 reads TGTGCCAGCAGTGAAGTGTTGACAGGGGGAACCGTAGAGACCCAGTACTTC.